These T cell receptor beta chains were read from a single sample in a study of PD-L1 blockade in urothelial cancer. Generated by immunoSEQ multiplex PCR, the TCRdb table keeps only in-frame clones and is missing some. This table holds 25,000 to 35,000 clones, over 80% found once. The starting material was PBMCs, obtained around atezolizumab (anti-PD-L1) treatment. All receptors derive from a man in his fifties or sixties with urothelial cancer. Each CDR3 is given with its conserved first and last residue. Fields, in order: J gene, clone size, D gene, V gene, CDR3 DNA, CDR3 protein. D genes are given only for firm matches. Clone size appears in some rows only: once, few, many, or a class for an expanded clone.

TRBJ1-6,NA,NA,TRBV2,TGTGCCAGCAATGGGGGGGCAGACTATAATTCACCCCTCCACTTT,CASNGGADYNSPLHF
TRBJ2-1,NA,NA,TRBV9,TGTGCCAGCTCCGTCCTCCGGGGGAGCTCCTACAATGAGCAGTTCTTC,CASSVLRGSSYNEQFF
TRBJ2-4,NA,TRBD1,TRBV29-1,TGCAGCGTTGAAGGACAGGGCTTGGGCATTCAGTACTTC,CSVEGQGLGIQYF
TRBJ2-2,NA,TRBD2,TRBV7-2,TGTGCCAGCAGCAGATCCGGGACTAGAGAGGGGGAGCTGTTTTTT,CASSRSGTREGELFF
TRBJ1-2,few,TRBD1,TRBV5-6,TGTGCCAGCAGCTTGGTGACAGGGGGTAAAGGCTACACCTTC,CASSLVTGGKGYTF
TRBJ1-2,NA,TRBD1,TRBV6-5,TGTGCCAGCAGTTACAGGGGGCGGTCGAACTATGGCTACACCTTC,CASSYRGRSNYGYTF
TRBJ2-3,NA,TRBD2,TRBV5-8,TGTGCCAGCAGCCCCGGGACTAGCGGGGGGATGAGGACAGATACGCAGTATTTT,CASSPGTSGGMRTDTQYF
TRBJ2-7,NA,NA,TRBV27,TGTGCCAGCAGTTTATGGGGCGGAAGGGAGCAGTACTTC,CASSLWGGREQYF
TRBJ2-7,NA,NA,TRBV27,TGTGCCAGCAGTCAGGTCGGGGTGGGGGGTCCCTACGAGCAGTACTTC,CASSQVGVGGPYEQYF
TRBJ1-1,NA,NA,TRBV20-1,TGCAGGGGGCGAAGGGACACTGAAGCTTTCTTT,CRGRRDTEAFF
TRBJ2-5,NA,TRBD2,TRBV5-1,TGCGCCAGCAGCAGCGGGACTAGCGGGGCCAAAGAGACCCAGTACTTC,CASSSGTSGAKETQYF
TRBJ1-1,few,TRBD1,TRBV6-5,TGTGCCAGCAGTTCGGACAGGGGGGGGAACACTGAAGCTTTCTTT,CASSSDRGGNTEAFF
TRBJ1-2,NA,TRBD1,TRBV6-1,TGTGCCAGTACCGGGACAGGATCTAACTATGGCTACACCTTC,CASTGTGSNYGYTF
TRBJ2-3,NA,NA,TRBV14,TGTGCCAGCAGTCCGGTGGGACTGCCCCCAGATACGCAGTATTTT,CASSPVGLPPDTQYF
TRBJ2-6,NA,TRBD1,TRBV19,TGTGCCAGTAGGTCCAGGGGGCACTACTCTGGGGCCAACGTCCTGACTTTC,CASRSRGHYSGANVLTF
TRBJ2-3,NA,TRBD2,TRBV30,TGTGCCTGGAGTCAGCGGGAGCGCGATACGCAGTATTTT,CAWSQRERDTQYF
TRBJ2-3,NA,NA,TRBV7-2,TGTGCCAGCAGCTTAGCGGGGGCCACAGATACGCAGTATTTT,CASSLAGATDTQYF
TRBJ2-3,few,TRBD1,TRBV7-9,TGTGCCAGCAGCCCGCCGGGACAGGGTTTAGATACGCAGTATTTT,CASSPPGQGLDTQYF
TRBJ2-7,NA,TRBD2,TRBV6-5,TGTGCCAGCAGTTTGGCGGGAGGGGCGGTCTACGAGCAGTACTTC,CASSLAGGAVYEQYF
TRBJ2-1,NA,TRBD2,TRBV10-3,TGTGCCATCACTGCTCAGGGACTAGCGAATCACAATGAGCAGTTCTTC,CAITAQGLANHNEQFF
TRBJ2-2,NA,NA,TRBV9,TGTGCCAGCCAAGCTCACAACACCGGGGAGCTGTTTTTT,CASQAHNTGELFF
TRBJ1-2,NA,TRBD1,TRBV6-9,TGTGCCAGCACCTTGGACAGGGAGGACTATGGCTACACCTTC,CASTLDREDYGYTF
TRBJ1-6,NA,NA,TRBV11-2,TGTGCCAGCAGCTCCGGCGGGGGCGCGGCAAATTCACCCCTCCACTTT,CASSSGGGAANSPLHF
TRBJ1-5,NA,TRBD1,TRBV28,TGTGCCAGCAGTTGGACAGGGGGCGGCAATCAGCCCCAGCATTTT,CASSWTGGGNQPQHF
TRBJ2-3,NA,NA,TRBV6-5,TGTGCCAGCAGTTACCAAGATACGCAGTATTTT,CASSYQDTQYF
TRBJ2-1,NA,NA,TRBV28,TGTGCCAGCAGTTTATATAGCGGAAGCTCCTACAGTGAGCAGTTCTTC,CASSLYSGSSYSEQFF
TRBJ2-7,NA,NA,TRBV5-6,TGTGCCAGCAGCCTAGTAACAAAGGCCTACGAGCAGTACTTC,CASSLVTKAYEQYF
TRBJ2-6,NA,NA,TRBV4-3,TGCGCCAGCAGCCAAGAAGAGGGCTCTGGGGCCAACGTCCTGACTTTC,CASSQEEGSGANVLTF
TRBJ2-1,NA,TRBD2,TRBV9,TGTGCCAGCAGTATAGCGGGAGAAAGACGTTACAATGAGCAGTTCTTC,CASSIAGERRYNEQFF
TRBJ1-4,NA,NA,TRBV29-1,TGCAGCGTTGAAGATGGAACAGGGAATGAAAAACTGTTTTTT,CSVEDGTGNEKLFF
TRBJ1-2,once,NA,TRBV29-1,TGCAGCGCGGGGGGCGGCCCTGGCTACACCTTC,CSAGGGPGYTF
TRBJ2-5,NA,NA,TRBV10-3,TGTGCCATCAGTCGGACAGCAGAGACCCAGTACTTC,CAISRTAETQYF
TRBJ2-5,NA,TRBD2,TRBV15,TGTGCCACCAGCCGTGCCCCTAGCGGGAGCCAAGAGACCCAGTACTTC,CATSRAPSGSQETQYF
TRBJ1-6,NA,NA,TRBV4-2,TGTGCCAGCAGCCAAGATCCCGGGGTTCTAAATTCACCCCTCCACTTT,CASSQDPGVLNSPLHF
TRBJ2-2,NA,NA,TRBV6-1,TGTGCCAGCAGTGCGCGAGACACCTCAACCGGGGAGCTGTTTTTT,CASSARDTSTGELFF
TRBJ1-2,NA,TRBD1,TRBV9,TGTGCCAGCAGCGTAATGAGACAGGGGGATTCTGGCTACACCTTC,CASSVMRQGDSGYTF
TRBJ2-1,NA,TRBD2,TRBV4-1,TGCGCCAGCAGCCAAGATGGGACGGGAGGGCCGCAGAATGAGCAGTTCTTC,CASSQDGTGGPQNEQFF
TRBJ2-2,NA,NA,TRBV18,TGTGCCAGCTCACCCTCGTATGACACCGGGGAGCTGTTTTTT,CASSPSYDTGELFF
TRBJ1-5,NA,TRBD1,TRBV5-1,TGCGCCAGCAGCGCGGGACAGGGAGCTCAGCCCCAGCATTTT,CASSAGQGAQPQHF
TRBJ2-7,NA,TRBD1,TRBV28,TGTGCCAGCAGCTCACCTACAGGGGGCGCCCCCTACGAGCAGTACTTC,CASSSPTGGAPYEQYF
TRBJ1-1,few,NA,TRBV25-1,TGTGCCAGCAGTGGGCGTGGGGGCAGGACTGAAGCTTTCTTT,CASSGRGGRTEAFF
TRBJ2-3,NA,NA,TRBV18,TGTGCCAGCTCACCGGTCTCGCGGGAAGGAGGCACAGATACGCAGTATTTT,CASSPVSREGGTDTQYF
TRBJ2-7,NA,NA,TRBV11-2,TGTGCCAGCAGCTTAGTTACAGGGTTAGAGCAGTACTTC,CASSLVTGLEQYF
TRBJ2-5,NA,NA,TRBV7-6,TGTGCCAGCAGCTTAGCCCGGGAGACCCAGTACTTC,CASSLARETQYF
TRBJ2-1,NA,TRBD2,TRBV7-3,TGTGCCAGCAGCTTAGAACGGGGGGGGCCTCTCAGTGAGCAGTTCTTC,CASSLERGGPLSEQFF
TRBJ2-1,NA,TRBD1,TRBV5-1,TGCGCCAGCAGCTTGGAAACAGGGGGCAATGAGCAGTTCTTC,CASSLETGGNEQFF
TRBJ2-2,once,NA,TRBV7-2,TGTGCCAGCAGTAGAGGGGGTACCGGGGAGCTGTTTTTT,CASSRGGTGELFF
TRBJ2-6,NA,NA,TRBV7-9,TGTGCCAGCAGACCTACTCTGGGCGCCAACGTCCTGACTTTC,CASRPTLGANVLTF
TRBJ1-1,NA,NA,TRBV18,TGTGCCAGCTCCCAAAGAGTGGTCTTGTTAACTGAAGCTTTCTTT,CASSQRVVLLTEAFF
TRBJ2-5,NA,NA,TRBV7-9,TGTGCCAGCACCCCCAGGGGGGAGATCCAAGAGACCCAGTACTTC,CASTPRGEIQETQYF
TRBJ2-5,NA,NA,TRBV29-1,TGCAGCGTGGAACTAGCAATCCAAGAGACCCAGTACTTC,CSVELAIQETQYF
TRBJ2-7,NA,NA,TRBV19,TGTGCCACTAAACAGGGTAGTTCCTACGAGCAGTACTTC,CATKQGSSYEQYF
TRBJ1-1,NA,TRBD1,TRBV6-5,TGTGCCAGCAGACCAAGACAGGGGAACACTGAAGCTTTCTTT,CASRPRQGNTEAFF